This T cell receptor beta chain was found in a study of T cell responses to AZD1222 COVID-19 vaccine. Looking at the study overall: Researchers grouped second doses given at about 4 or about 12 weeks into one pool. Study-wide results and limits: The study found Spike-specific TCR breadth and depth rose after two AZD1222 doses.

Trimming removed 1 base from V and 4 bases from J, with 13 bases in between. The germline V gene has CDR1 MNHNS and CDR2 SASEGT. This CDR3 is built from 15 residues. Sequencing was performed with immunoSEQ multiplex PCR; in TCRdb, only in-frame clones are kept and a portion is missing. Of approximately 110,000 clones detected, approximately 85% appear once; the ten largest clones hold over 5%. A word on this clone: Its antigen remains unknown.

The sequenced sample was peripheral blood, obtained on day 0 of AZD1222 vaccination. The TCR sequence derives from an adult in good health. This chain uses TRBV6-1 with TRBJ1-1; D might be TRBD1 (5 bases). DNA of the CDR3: TGTGCCAGCAGTGAAGGGGGGTTGGGCGGCACTGAAGCTTTCTTT. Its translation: CASSEGGLGGTEAFF.